This entry features one T cell receptor (beta chain) sequence. Its antigen is unknown. No base quality values were provided; no much bigger clone lies one nucleotide off. Trimming removed 3 bases from V and 5 bases from J; the gene matches leave 6 bases unexplained. Looking up the germline V gene yields CDR1 SGHTA and CDR2 FQGNSA. Measured from the cysteine to the phenylalanine, the CDR3 is 15 residues long. Left in the record is the CDR3 DNA by itself, 45 bases read in frame from the first base. These data come from a study of CD8 T cells in Susac syndrome (dated by TCRdb to the late 2010s). For context, the study as a whole: The study used repertoire sequencing to test whether antigen drove CD8+ T cell activation and differentiation in Susac syndrome.

High-throughput TCR beta sequencing profiled peripheral blood CD8+ and CD4+ T cells from healthy donors, Susac syndrome patients and multiple sclerosis patients. Healthy donors were age- and sex-matched controls. CD8+ TEMRA cells were enriched by FACS, while bulk CD8+ and CD4+ T cells were purified by magnetic negative isolation. Blood was drawn into EDTA tubes, processed within 24 hours, and PBMCs were isolated by density gradient centrifugation. PBMCs intended for TCR sequencing were cryopreserved in liquid nitrogen and were subsequently thawed in a 37 degrees C water bath. The sorted or isolated CD4+, CD8+ and CD8+ TEMRA cells had a purity of 90% or higher. On the study overall, not on this receptor specifically: The TCR sequencing and HLA analysis was acknowledged to have included a relatively small number of individuals.

RNA was extracted using the RNeasy kit, and roughly 0.45 to 1 microgram was reverse transcribed with random hexamers. TCR beta CDR3 regions were amplified with the immunoSEQ multiplex PCR assay covering 54 Vbeta and 13 Jbeta segments. To correct PCR amplification bias, a synthetic template baseline was used for both primer optimization and computational correction. Concerning the study's data processing: Reads were annotated to V, D and J genes per IMGT and analyzed with immunoSEQ Analyzer, keeping only productive sequences. Clonality was computed as one minus Shannon entropy normalized by log2 of the number of productive unique sequences. For each patient and control, public and private clones were evaluated within the 100 most prevalent clones. A clone was defined as Susac-specific if it was absent from the healthy and MS cohorts, from 1052 published viral clones and from other ImmuneACCESS disease sequences. Using fastp at Q25 and MiXCR, TCRdb reprocessed the public reads and kept productive beta chains. One record per CDR3 amino acid sequence lists the most common genes and DNA. V and J calls and clone size were set by TCRdb, not the authors. For this sample the table gives 100,000 to 150,000 distinct CDR3 sequences, of which roughly 96% were detected only once. The top ten clonotypes cover roughly 0.13% of the sample.

The chain uses TRBV7-2 and TRBJ2-5; 10 central nucleotides agree with TRBD1. The receptor's source is a human donor in good health. The sample was CD4+ T cells from PBMCs. The DNA sequence is TGTGCCAGCAGCTTGACGACAGGGGGCTGGGAGACCCAGTACTTC. Its coded protein is CASSLTTGGWETQYF.